The 9 T cell receptor beta chains given below trace back to one sample, sequenced in a study of regulatory T cells in long-lasting Graves disease. Sequencing libraries for TCR beta were prepared with iRepertoire HTBI primers and Arm-PCR of CDR3 regions. MiXCR was run by TCRdb on the multiplex PCR reads, yielding one entry per CDR3 protein. The sample has approximately 440,000 distinct CDR3 sequences, roughly a quarter seen once. The sample's time point: persistent/refractory GD, antithyroid drugs over 5 years with positive TRAb. Researchers made the TCR library from RNA that was extracted from PBMCs. Sequences were derived from peripheral blood mononuclear cells (PBMCs), sampled when the disease was refractory, from a patient treated with antithyroid drugs. Receptor source: a female donor with Graves disease.

This clonotype was recorded at least ten times. The rearrangement joins TRBV28 to TRBJ1-6; D is possibly TRBD1 (5 bases). CDR1 MDHEN and CDR2 SYDVKM come from the germline V gene. The germline V and J ends were trimmed by 3 bases and 7 bases, with 13 bases remaining between them. The CDR3 totals 15 residues. The CDR3 spells CASSFPGTENSPLHF. CDR3 in DNA: TGTGCCAGCAGTTTCCCTGGGACGGAAAATTCACCCCTCCACTTT.

The chain is built from TRBV20-1 and TRBJ2-7, with D possibly TRBD1 on 5 matching bases. V was pared by 2 bases and J by 0 bases, with 8 bases between. The CDR3 consists of 13 residues. CDR1 DFQATT and CDR2 SNEGSKA come from the germline V gene (reference sequence). CDR3 sequence reads: CSARKDSSYEQYF. In DNA, the CDR3 is TGCAGTGCTAGAAAAGACAGCTCCTACGAGCAGTACTTC.

The chain employs TRBV6-1 and TRBJ2-7; D may correspond to TRBD1 or TRBD2 (6 bases each). V lost 8 bases, J lost 5 bases, and 16 bases lay in between. Germline V gene data show CDR1 as MNHNS and CDR2 as SASEGT. This CDR3 has 13 amino acids. The CDR3 sequence is CASGPVGGNEQYF. The CDR3 nucleotides are TGTGCCAGCGGGCCGGTAGGGGGGAACGAGCAGTACTTC.

Points on this clonotype: This may stem from a read error, because a much larger clone lies one nucleotide away. The rearrangement links TRBV28 to TRBJ2-3; D may be TRBD1 (5 bases). V was pared by 7 bases and J by 4 bases, with 15 bases between. CDR1 is MDHEN, CDR2 SYDVKM, per germline. This CDR3 contains 14 residues. CDR3 sequence reads: CASTLQQDPDTQYF. DNA for the CDR3: TGTGCCAGCACCCTCCAACAGGATCCAGATACGCAGTATTTT.

As for this clonotype: The CDR3 carries no conserved terminal phenylalanine or tryptophan, so it likely arises from a read error. The chain couples TRBV19 to TRBJ2-1; tentative D call: TRBD2 (7 bases). The germline V and J ends were trimmed by 3 bases and 8 bases, with 17 bases remaining between them. Per the germline V gene, CDR1 is LNHDA and CDR2 is SQIVND (reference sequence). The CDR3 spans 15 residues. This chain's CDR3 is CASSIVPGGGDEQFL. The DNA for the CDR3 is TGTGCCAGTAGTATCGTACCGGGCGGGGGCGATGAGCAGTTCCTC.

This clonotype appeared many times. The V and J genes are TRBV7-2 and TRBJ2-5, with 10 positions matching TRBD1. V was clipped by 0 bases and J by 4 bases; unmatched bases: 2. Germline V gene data show CDR1 as SGHTA and CDR2 as FQGNSA. This CDR3 comprises 15 residues. In DNA, the CDR3 is TGTGCCAGCAGCTTAGCCGGGACAGGGGTAGAGACCCAGTACTTC. Protein product: CASSLAGTGVETQYF. The full variable domain, with the rest looked up from reference TRBV7-2 and TRBJ2-5, is GAGVSQSPSNKVTEKGKDVELRCDPISGHTALYWYRQSLGQGLEFLIYFQGNSAPDKSGLPSDRFSAERTGGSVSTLTIQRTQQEDSAVYLCASSLAGTGVETQYFGPGTRLLVL.

The CDR3 region is CASGRDADTQYF. The CDR3 DNA is TGTGCTAGTGGCCGGGACGCAGATACGCAGTATTTT. The chain is built from TRBV12-5 and TRBJ2-3; tentatively, D is TRBD1 or TRBD2 (5 bases each). Germline CDR1 and CDR2: LGHNT and FRNRAP. Trimming removed 6 bases at V and 4 bases at J, with 8 bases between. The CDR3 consists of 12 residues.

This clonotype was observed a few times. The chain carries TRBV15 and TRBJ1-4, with 11 bases lining up with TRBD1. The CDR3 has 15 amino acids. V gave up 5 bases and J gave up 7 bases; unmatched junction bases: 6. Germline assignment: CDR1 LNHNV and CDR2 YYDKDF (reference sequence). CDR3 DNA sequence: TGTGCCACCAGCGAAGGACAGGGGGCGTCTGAAAAACTGTTTTTT. Translated: CATSEGQGASEKLFF.

The chain couples TRBV20-1 to TRBJ2-5; TRBD2 agrees at 12 bases. This CDR3 comprises 17 residues. Germline CDR1 is DFQATT and CDR2 is SNEGSKA (reference sequence). V was pared by 6 bases and J by 1 base, with 12 bases of the junction left unmatched. CDR3: CSADGLAGIGGQETQYF. The CDR3 DNA sequence: TGCAGTGCGGACGGACTAGCGGGAATCGGGGGCCAAGAGACCCAGTACTTC.